Sequencing of this T cell receptor beta chain was carried out in a study of T cells after yellow fever vaccination. 5'RACE template switching produced TCR cDNA carrying a universal primer site and UMIs. TCRdb ran MiXCR on the 5' RACE reads and lists one entry per CDR3 protein. The data contain nearly 300,000 distinct CDR3 sequences, about 10% of them singletons. This clonotype was seen only a few times. Its specificity is unknown. Study-level results: Repertoires obtained by FACS sorting could include abundant clonotypes that entered as contaminants from the bulk population. A large majority of primary-vaccination clones showed up again after the booster (approximately 95% CD4, around 90% CD8).

Germline values: CDR1 SGHTA, CDR2 FQGNSA. Trimming took 4 bases from V and 0 from J; bases not matched to a gene: 10. The CDR3 contains 17 residues. The clonotype was recovered from a man between 18 and 35 years old who received the YFV17D yellow fever vaccine. The sequencing here drew on CD4+ T cells sorted from PBMCs, taken 5 days after the yellow fever booster vaccination. The chain uses TRBV7-2 and TRBJ2-5; 8 nucleotides align to TRBD2. The CDR3 sequence: CASSWGSGGPYQETQYF. The CDR3 DNA follows: TGTGCCAGCAGCTGGGGGAGCGGGGGCCCGTACCAAGAGACCCAGTACTTC.